A selection of T cell receptor beta chains follows, all from one sample in a study of blood T cell repertoires in COVID-19. Clones were sequenced by immunoSEQ multiplex PCR, and TCRdb holds only the in-frame ones, with some missing. The sample contains about 59,000 clones, approximately 84% of which appear only once. Sequencing was performed on peripheral blood. All receptors come from a man older than 75 in a cohort sampled during active COVID-19. Each CDR3 is given with its conserved first and last residue. A D gene is named only where the DNA matches it firmly. Clone size appears in some rows only: once, few, many, or a class for an expanded clone.

d_call: -
j_call: TRBJ2-5
clone_size: -
v_call: TRBV11-3
cdr3_aa: CASSLTGLGYQETQYF
cdr3_nt: TGTGCCAGCAGCTTAACCGGCCTCGGGTACCAAGAGACCCAGTACTTC

d_call: TRBD2
j_call: TRBJ2-5
clone_size: -
v_call: TRBV7-6
cdr3_aa: CASSPLAGGQETQYF
cdr3_nt: TGTGCCAGCAGCCCCCTAGCGGGAGGTCAAGAGACCCAGTACTTC

d_call: -
j_call: TRBJ1-5
clone_size: -
v_call: TRBV12-3/TRBV12-4
cdr3_aa: CASRAAGNQPQHF
cdr3_nt: TGTGCCAGCAGGGCGGCAGGGAATCAGCCCCAGCATTTT

d_call: TRBD2
j_call: TRBJ2-1
clone_size: -
v_call: TRBV2
cdr3_aa: CASSPFGRSGRGNEQFF
cdr3_nt: TGTGCCAGCAGCCCTTTCGGTCGGAGCGGGAGGGGAAATGAGCAGTTCTTC

d_call: TRBD2
j_call: TRBJ2-1
clone_size: -
v_call: TRBV9
cdr3_aa: CASSVGTSGYNEQFF
cdr3_nt: TGTGCCAGCAGCGTAGGAACTAGCGGCTACAATGAGCAGTTCTTC

d_call: -
j_call: TRBJ1-3
clone_size: -
v_call: TRBV9
cdr3_aa: CASSVEAILSGNTIYF
cdr3_nt: TGTGCCAGCAGCGTAGAAGCCATCCTCTCTGGAAACACCATATATTTT

d_call: TRBD2
j_call: TRBJ2-7
clone_size: few
v_call: TRBV19
cdr3_aa: CASTRLSDWREGNDEQYF
cdr3_nt: TGTGCCAGTACCCGCCTCTCGGATTGGCGGGAGGGCAACGACGAGCAGTACTTC

d_call: TRBD2
j_call: TRBJ2-7
clone_size: -
v_call: TRBV7-2
cdr3_aa: CASSFSGGTYEQYF
cdr3_nt: TGTGCCAGCAGCTTTAGCGGGGGCACCTACGAGCAGTACTTC

d_call: TRBD2
j_call: TRBJ2-5
clone_size: -
v_call: TRBV18
cdr3_aa: CASSRGGSGAGETQYF
cdr3_nt: TGTGCCAGCTCTCGCGGAGGAAGCGGGGCCGGAGAGACCCAGTACTTC

d_call: TRBD1
j_call: TRBJ1-3
clone_size: -
v_call: TRBV6-1
cdr3_aa: CASSEGRDRGSGNTIYF
cdr3_nt: TGTGCCAGCAGTGAAGGCCGGGACAGGGGTTCTGGAAACACCATATATTTT

d_call: -
j_call: TRBJ1-1
clone_size: -
v_call: TRBV19
cdr3_aa: CASSRATEAFF
cdr3_nt: TGTGCCAGTAGTAGGGCCACTGAAGCTTTCTTT

d_call: TRBD2
j_call: TRBJ2-1
clone_size: -
v_call: TRBV19
cdr3_aa: CASSSLAGGVRANEQFF
cdr3_nt: TGTGCCAGTAGTTCACTAGCGGGAGGGGTTAGGGCAAATGAGCAGTTCTTC

d_call: TRBD1
j_call: TRBJ2-2
clone_size: -
v_call: TRBV4-2
cdr3_aa: CASSQGPGQGTGELFF
cdr3_nt: TGTGCCAGCAGCCAGGGCCCAGGACAGGGAACCGGGGAGCTGTTTTTT

d_call: TRBD1
j_call: TRBJ1-3
clone_size: -
v_call: TRBV6-5
cdr3_aa: CASSFSGGLSGNTIYF
cdr3_nt: TGTGCCAGCAGTTTTTCAGGGGGCCTCTCTGGAAACACCATATATTTT

d_call: -
j_call: TRBJ2-5
clone_size: -
v_call: TRBV6-5
cdr3_aa: CASSKRSGETQYF
cdr3_nt: TGTGCCAGCAGTAAGCGAAGTGGGGAGACCCAGTACTTC

d_call: TRBD2
j_call: TRBJ2-5
clone_size: -
v_call: TRBV3-1/TRBV3-2
cdr3_aa: CASSPGLAGGQETQYF
cdr3_nt: TGTGCCAGCAGCCCCGGACTAGCGGGAGGGCAAGAGACCCAGTACTTC

d_call: TRBD1
j_call: TRBJ1-4
clone_size: -
v_call: TRBV7-2
cdr3_aa: CASSRTGEKLFF
cdr3_nt: TGTGCCAGCAGCCGGACAGGGGAAAAACTGTTTTTT

d_call: -
j_call: TRBJ1-3
clone_size: -
v_call: TRBV30
cdr3_aa: CAWSRFSTEISGNTIYF
cdr3_nt: TGTGCCTGGAGTCGTTTTTCAACAGAGATCTCTGGAAACACCATATATTTT

d_call: TRBD1
j_call: TRBJ2-1
clone_size: once
v_call: TRBV7-9
cdr3_aa: CASSYDRGIYNEQFF
cdr3_nt: TGTGCCAGCAGTTATGACAGGGGTATCTACAATGAGCAGTTCTTC